This T cell receptor beta chain is drawn from a study of blood T cell repertoires in COVID-19. Whole-study context: Whether acute or convalescent, the COVID-19 samples came from the United States, Italy and Spain. PBMCs, B-cell-depleted T cells, or T cells provided the cDNA or gDNA that made up the material.

Germline lookup yields CDR1 MGHRA and CDR2 YSYEKL. The V gene end was trimmed by 3 bases and the J gene end by 2 bases; junction bases not matched to a gene: 12. This CDR3 region has 18 residues. How the authors handled the data: Amplification of reference gene primers was used by the study to estimate nucleated cell counts. TCRdb's table, derived via immunoSEQ multiplex PCR, lists solely in-frame clones and lacks some. The V and J calls and clone size were taken over from that table, and D and trimming were inferred from the DNA. The sample has 90,000 to 150,000 clones, less than 90% seen once. The origin of this receptor is a man between 65 and 85 years old who had recovered from COVID-19. The chain couples TRBV4-1 to TRBJ1-3; 8 bases fit TRBD1. Sequencing was performed on peripheral blood. CDR3 loop: CASSQGRGPTSPGNTIYF. Written as DNA, the CDR3 is TGCGCCAGCAGCCAGGGCAGGGGGCCTACCTCCCCTGGAAACACCATATATTTT.